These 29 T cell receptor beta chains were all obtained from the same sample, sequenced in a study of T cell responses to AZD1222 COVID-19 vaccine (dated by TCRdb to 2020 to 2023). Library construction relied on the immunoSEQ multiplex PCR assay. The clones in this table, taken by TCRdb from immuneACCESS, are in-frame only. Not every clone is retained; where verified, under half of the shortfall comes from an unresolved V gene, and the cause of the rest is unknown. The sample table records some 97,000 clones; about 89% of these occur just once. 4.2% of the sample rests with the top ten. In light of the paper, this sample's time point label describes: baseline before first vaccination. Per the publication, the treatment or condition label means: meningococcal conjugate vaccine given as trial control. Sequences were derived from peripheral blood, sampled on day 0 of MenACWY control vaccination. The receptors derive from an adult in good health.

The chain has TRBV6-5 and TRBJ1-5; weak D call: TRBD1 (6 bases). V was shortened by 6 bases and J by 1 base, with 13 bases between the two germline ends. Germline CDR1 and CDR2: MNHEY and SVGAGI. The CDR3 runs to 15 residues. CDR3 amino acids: CASRPGASSNQPQHF. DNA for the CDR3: TGTGCCAGCAGACCAGGGGCGAGCAGCAATCAGCCCCAGCATTTT.

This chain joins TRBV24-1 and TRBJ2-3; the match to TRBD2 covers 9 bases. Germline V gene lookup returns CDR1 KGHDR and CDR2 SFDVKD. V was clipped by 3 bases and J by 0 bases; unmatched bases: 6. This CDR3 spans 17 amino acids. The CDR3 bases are TGTGCCACCAGTGATCGCGCGGGGGGGCCAAGCACAGATACGCAGTATTTT. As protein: CATSDRAGGPSTDTQYF.

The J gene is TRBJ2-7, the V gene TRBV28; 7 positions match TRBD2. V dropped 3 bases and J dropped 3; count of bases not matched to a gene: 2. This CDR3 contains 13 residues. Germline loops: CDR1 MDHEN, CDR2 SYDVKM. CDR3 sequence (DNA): TGTGCCAGCAGTTTGGGGGGGGACTACGAGCAGTACTTC. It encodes CASSLGGDYEQYF.

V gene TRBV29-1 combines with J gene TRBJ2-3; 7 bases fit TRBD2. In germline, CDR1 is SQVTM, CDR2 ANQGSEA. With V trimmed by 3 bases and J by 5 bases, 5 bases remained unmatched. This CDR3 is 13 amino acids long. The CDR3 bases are TGCAGCGTTGAGCGGGAGATCGGAGATACGCAGTATTTT. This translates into CSVEREIGDTQYF.

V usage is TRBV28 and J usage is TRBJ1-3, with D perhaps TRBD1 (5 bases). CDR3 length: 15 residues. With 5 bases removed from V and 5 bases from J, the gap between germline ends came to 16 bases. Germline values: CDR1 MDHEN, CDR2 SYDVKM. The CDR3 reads CASSLSNLDRNTIYF. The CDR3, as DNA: TGTGCCAGCAGTCTAAGCAATTTGGACAGAAACACCATATATTTT.

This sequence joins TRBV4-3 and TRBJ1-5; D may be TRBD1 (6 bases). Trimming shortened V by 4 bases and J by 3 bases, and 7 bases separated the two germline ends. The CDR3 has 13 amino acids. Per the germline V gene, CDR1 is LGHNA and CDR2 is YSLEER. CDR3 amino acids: CASSPGDNQPQHF. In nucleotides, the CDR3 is TGCGCCAGCAGCCCAGGGGACAATCAGCCCCAGCATTTT.

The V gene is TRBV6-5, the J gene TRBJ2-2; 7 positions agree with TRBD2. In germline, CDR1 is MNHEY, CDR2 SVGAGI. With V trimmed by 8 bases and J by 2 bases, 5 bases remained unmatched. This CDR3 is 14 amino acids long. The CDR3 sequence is CASVSGINTGELFF. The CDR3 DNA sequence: TGTGCCAGCGTGAGCGGGATAAACACCGGGGAGCTGTTTTTT.

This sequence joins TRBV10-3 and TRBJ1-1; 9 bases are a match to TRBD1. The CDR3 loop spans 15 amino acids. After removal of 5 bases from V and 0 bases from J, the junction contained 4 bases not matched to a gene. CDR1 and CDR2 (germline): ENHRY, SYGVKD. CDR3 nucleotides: TGTGCCATCAGTCGACAGGGGGACATGAACACTGAAGCTTTCTTT. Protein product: CAISRQGDMNTEAFF.

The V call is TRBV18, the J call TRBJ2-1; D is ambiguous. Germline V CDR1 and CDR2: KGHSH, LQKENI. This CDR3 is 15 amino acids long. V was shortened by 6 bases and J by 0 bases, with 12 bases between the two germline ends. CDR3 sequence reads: CASSFEDSSYNEQFF. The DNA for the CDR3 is TGTGCCAGCTCCTTCGAAGATAGCTCCTACAATGAGCAGTTCTTC.

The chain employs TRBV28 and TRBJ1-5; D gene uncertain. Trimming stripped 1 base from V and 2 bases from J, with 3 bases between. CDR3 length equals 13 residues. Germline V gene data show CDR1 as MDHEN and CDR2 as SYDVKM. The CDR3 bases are TGTGCCAGCAGTTTATACGGCAATCAGCCCCAGCATTTT. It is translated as CASSLYGNQPQHF.

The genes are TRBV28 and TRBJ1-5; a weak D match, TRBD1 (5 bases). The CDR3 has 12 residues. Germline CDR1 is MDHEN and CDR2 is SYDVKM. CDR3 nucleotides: TGTGGGGCCCGGGACCCTAATCAGCCCCAGCATTTT. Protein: CGARDPNQPQHF.

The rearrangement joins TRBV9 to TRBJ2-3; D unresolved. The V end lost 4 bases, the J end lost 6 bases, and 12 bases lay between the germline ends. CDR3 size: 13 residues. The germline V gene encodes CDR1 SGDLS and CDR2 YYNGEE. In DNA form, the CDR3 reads TGTGCCAGCAGCCCCCGGGCCCCGGATACGCAGTATTTT. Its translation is CASSPRAPDTQYF.

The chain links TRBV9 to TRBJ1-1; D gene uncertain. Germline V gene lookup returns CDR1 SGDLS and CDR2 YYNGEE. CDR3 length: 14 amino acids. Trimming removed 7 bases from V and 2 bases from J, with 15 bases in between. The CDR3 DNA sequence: TGTGCCAGCCTCGGACCATCCTTCAACACTGAAGCTTTCTTT. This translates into CASLGPSFNTEAFF.

The CDR3 loop is CASSVGDSAYEQYF. DNA for the CDR3: TGTGCCAGCAGCGTGGGTGACTCTGCCTACGAGCAGTACTTC. This chain connects TRBV9 to TRBJ2-7, with unresolved D. CDR1 and CDR2 from the germline V gene are SGDLS and YYNGEE. Trimming stripped 2 bases from V and 2 bases from J, with 11 bases between. The CDR3 loop spans 14 amino acids.

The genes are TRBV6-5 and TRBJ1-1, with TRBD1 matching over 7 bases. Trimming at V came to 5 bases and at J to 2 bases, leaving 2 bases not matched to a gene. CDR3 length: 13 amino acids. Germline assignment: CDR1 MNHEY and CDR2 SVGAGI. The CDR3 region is CASSRDSNTEAFF. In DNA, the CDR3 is TGTGCCAGCAGTAGGGACAGTAACACTGAAGCTTTCTTT.

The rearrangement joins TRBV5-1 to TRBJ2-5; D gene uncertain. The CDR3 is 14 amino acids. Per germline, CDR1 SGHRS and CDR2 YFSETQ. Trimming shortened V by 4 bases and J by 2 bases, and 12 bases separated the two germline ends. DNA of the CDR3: TGCGCCAGCAGCGCCTTCTTAAAGCAAGAGACCCAGTACTTC. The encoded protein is CASSAFLKQETQYF.

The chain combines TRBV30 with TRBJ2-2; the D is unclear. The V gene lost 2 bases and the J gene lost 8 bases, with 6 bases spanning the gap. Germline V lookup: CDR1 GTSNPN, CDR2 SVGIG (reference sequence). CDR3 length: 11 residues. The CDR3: CAWSLGGELFF. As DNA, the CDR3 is TGTGCCTGGAGTCTGGGGGGGGAGCTGTTTTTT.

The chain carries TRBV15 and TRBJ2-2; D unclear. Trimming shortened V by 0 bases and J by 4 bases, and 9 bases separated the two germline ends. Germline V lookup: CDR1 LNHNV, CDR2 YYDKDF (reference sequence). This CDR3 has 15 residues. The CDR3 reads CATSRDLMGTGELFF. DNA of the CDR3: TGTGCCACCAGCAGAGATTTAATGGGCACCGGGGAGCTGTTTTTT.

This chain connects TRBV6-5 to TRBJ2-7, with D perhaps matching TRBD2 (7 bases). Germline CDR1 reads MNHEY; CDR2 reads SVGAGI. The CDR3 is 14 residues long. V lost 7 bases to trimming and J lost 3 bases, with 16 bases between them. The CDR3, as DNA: TGTGCCAGCAACCCGGGGGGCTTCGGCTACGAGCAGTACTTC. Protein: CASNPGGFGYEQYF.

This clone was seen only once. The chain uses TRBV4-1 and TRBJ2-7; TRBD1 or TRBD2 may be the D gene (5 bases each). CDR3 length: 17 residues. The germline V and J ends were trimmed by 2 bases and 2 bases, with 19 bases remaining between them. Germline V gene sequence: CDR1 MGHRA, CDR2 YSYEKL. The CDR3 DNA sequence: TGCGCCAGCAGCCAATCCGCCGGGACCCATAGGACCTACGAGCAGTACTTC. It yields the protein CASSQSAGTHRTYEQYF.

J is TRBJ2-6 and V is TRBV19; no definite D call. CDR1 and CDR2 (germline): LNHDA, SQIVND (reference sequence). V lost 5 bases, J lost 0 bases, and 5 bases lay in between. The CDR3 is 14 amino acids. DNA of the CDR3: TGTGCCAGTAGTTATACCTCTGGGGCCAACGTCCTGACTTTC. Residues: CASSYTSGANVLTF.

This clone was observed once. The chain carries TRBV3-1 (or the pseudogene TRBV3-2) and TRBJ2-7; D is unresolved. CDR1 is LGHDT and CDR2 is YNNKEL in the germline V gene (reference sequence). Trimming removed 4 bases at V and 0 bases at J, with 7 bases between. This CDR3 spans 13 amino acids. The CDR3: CASSPTDSYEQYF. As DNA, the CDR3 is TGTGCCAGCAGCCCGACTGACTCCTACGAGCAGTACTTC.

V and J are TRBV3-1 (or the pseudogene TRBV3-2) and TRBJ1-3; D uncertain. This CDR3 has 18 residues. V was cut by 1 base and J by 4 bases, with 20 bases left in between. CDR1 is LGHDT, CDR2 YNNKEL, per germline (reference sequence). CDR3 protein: CASSQGFWKIYGGNTIYF. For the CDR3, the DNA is TGTGCCAGCAGCCAAGGGTTCTGGAAGATTTACGGCGGAAACACCATATATTTT.

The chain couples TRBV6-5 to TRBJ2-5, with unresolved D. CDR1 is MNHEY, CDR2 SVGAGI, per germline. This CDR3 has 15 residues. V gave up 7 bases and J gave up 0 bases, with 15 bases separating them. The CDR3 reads CASTPPGGNQETQYF. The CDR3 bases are TGTGCCAGCACTCCTCCGGGCGGAAACCAAGAGACCCAGTACTTC.

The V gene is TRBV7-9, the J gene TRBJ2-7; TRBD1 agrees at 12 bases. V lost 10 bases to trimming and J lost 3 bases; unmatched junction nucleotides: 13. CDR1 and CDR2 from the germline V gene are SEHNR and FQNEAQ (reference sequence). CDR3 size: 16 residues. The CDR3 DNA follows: TGTGCCACCCGAGGGACAGGGACAGGGGGCAACTACGAGCAGTACTTC. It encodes CATRGTGTGGNYEQYF.

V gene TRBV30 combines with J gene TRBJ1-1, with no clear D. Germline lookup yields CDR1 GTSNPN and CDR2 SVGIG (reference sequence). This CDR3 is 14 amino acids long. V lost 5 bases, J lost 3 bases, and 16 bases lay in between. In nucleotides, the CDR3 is TGTGCCTGGGGAATCCAGCCCCCGGACACTGAAGCTTTCTTT. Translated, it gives CAWGIQPPDTEAFF.

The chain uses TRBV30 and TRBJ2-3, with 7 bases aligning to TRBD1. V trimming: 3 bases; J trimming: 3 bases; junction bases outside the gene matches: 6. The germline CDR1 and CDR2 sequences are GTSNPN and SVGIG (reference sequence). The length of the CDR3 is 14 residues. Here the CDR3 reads CAWRGTVVTDTQYF. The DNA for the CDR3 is TGTGCCTGGAGGGGGACAGTCGTAACAGATACGCAGTATTTT.

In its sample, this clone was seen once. The CDR3 protein is CASSALLAGIPYEQYF. The CDR3 nucleotides read TGTGCCAGCAGCGCCCTCCTAGCGGGAATTCCGTACGAGCAGTACTTC. The chain couples TRBV7-2 to TRBJ2-7; TRBD2 matches at 9 bases. Germline CDR1 and CDR2: SGHTA and FQGNSA. Unmatched junction bases numbered 12, after V lost 5 bases and J lost 4 bases. The CDR3 consists of 16 residues. The full variable domain, in which reference TRBV7-2 and TRBJ2-7 provide the parts outside the CDR3, is GAGVSQSPSNKVTEKGKDVELRCDPISGHTALYWYRQSLGQGLEFLIYFQGNSAPDKSGLPSDRFSAERTGGSVSTLTIQRTQQEDSAVYLCASSALLAGIPYEQYFGPGTRLTVT.

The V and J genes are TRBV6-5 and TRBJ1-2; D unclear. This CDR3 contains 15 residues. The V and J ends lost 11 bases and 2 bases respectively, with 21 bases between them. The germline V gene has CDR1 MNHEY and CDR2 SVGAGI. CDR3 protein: CAGQRQSSTNYGYTF. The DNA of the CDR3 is TGTGCCGGCCAACGGCAGTCCTCTACCAACTATGGCTACACCTTC.